Listed here is a single TCR beta chain. It lacks a known antigen. The record has no base qualities; no much larger clone is one base away. Library construction relied on the immunoSEQ multiplex PCR assay. The table was pulled from immuneACCESS by TCRdb, which kept in-frame rearrangements only. Such tables lose some clones; where checked, under half of the loss comes from unresolved V genes, and the rest has no known cause. Present in this sample are about 36,000 clones, about 90% of which were seen just once. Jointly, the top ten make up approximately 0.5% of the sample. Trimming takes 1 base off V and 5 bases off J; junction bases not matched to a gene: 12. CDR1 and CDR2, per the germline V gene (reference sequence), are LNHNV and YYDKDF. The CDR3 covers 18 residues, taking in both the cysteine and the phenylalanine. Here the CDR3 DNA is all that survives: 54 bases in frame from base 1. The data belong to a study of T cell changes during pregnancy in multiple sclerosis (dated by TCRdb to the late 2010s). Turning to the overall study: The study looked at changes in the T cell repertoire across pregnancy in women with multiple sclerosis.

Sequenced here: CD4+ T cells from peripheral blood mononuclear cells, sampled after pregnancy. This TCR was sampled from a female donor with multiple sclerosis, enrolled in a pregnancy study. The V and J segments used are TRBV15 and TRBJ1-1; 11 junctional bases match TRBD1. The nucleotides are TGTGCCACCAGCAGAGGGGCGGGTTGGACAGGGGGCGAAACTGAAGCTTTCTTT. Its protein product is CATSRGAGWTGGETEAFF.